A single sample is the source of the 20 T cell receptor beta chains below, sequenced in a study of blood T cell repertoires in COVID-19. Assay: immunoSEQ multiplex PCR; the TCRdb copy retains only in-frame clones and omits some. The top ten clones hold just over 2.5% of a sample with 200,000 to 300,000 clones, over 80% of them seen once. The material sequenced was PBMCs or T cells enriched from blood (not recorded which). These receptors all stem from a woman aged 30 to 39 with acute COVID-19.

The chain combines TRBV4-1 with TRBJ2-2; the D gene is possibly TRBD1 (5 bases). The ends were cut back, 3 bases at V and 4 bases at J, with 9 bases in the middle. CDR3 size: 14 residues. CDR1 and CDR2 (germline): MGHRA, YSYEKL. CDR3 in DNA: TGCGCCAGCAGCCAGGGGCTGATCACCGGGGAGCTGTTTTTT. Amino acids: CASSQGLITGELFF.

This chain joins TRBV30 and TRBJ2-5, with D tentatively TRBD2 (6 bases). The CDR3 has 13 residues. Germline V gene lookup returns CDR1 GTSNPN and CDR2 SVGIG (reference sequence). Trimming left V 7 bases short and J 4 bases short, with 16 bases between. In DNA form, the CDR3 reads TGTGCCTCCACGACTAGGTTTGGAGAGACCCAGTACTTC. It is translated as CASTTRFGETQYF.

The chain uses TRBV19 and TRBJ2-7; D perhaps matches TRBD2 (6 bases). The length of the CDR3 is 19 residues. Trimming left V 10 bases short and J 9 bases short, with 40 bases between. Germline CDR1 reads LNHDA; CDR2 reads SQIVND (reference sequence). The CDR3 DNA is TGTGCCACCAAGCTCCCGGGACTTAGTCCTACTCCCGCCTACGAGCGGCAGTACTTC. It is translated as CATKLPGLSPTPAYERQYF.

This clone showed up just a few times. This chain connects TRBV6-5 to TRBJ2-7; 10 bases match TRBD1. CDR3 length equals 15 residues. V was pared by 6 bases and J by 4 bases, with 9 bases of the junction left unmatched. The germline V gene encodes CDR1 MNHEY and CDR2 SVGAGI. The CDR3 is CASRTGTGDFYEQYF. DNA for the CDR3: TGTGCCAGCAGGACCGGGACAGGGGATTTTTACGAGCAGTACTTC.

In the case of this clone: One end of the junction varies from germline; a read error may be responsible. The chain carries TRBV7-7 and TRBJ2-1; D is unresolved. Germline assignment: CDR1 SSHAT and CDR2 FNYEAQ (reference sequence). The CDR3 extends over 17 amino acids. As DNA, the CDR3 is TGTGCTAGCAGCTTAGGAAGTTCTCGTAGCTCCTACAATGAGCAGTTCTTC. It codes for CASSLGSSRSSYNEQFF.

The gene calls are TRBV29-1 and TRBJ2-1, with a tentative D call TRBD1 (6 bases). The CDR3 sequence is 15 residues long. V lost 2 bases, J lost 5 bases, and 16 bases lay in between. Germline-derived CDR1 and CDR2 are SQVTM and ANQGSEA. As DNA, the CDR3 is TGCAGCGTTGAAAACCAGGGGATAGCTCACAATGAGCAGTTCTTC. Translation: CSVENQGIAHNEQFF.

This sequence joins TRBV7-9 and TRBJ2-7; D remains ambiguous. CDR3 length: 13 amino acids. Germline CDR1 reads SEHNR; CDR2 reads FQNEAQ (reference sequence). The germline V and J ends were trimmed by 1 base and 3 bases, with 7 bases remaining between them. CDR3 sequence reads: CASSLGQYYEQYF. Written as DNA, the CDR3 is TGTGCCAGCAGCTTAGGTCAGTACTACGAGCAGTACTTC.

This clone was recorded once. The V and J genes are TRBV7-9 and TRBJ1-5; D gene uncertain. This CDR3 is 19 amino acids long. Germline V gene lookup returns CDR1 SEHNR and CDR2 FQNEAQ (reference sequence). The V end lost 1 base, the J end lost 2 bases, and 21 bases lay between the germline ends. The chain's CDR3 is CASSLVPGYVSDGNQPQHF. The CDR3 DNA is TGTGCCAGCAGCTTAGTCCCAGGTTATGTTAGCGACGGCAATCAGCCCCAGCATTTT.

The V call is TRBV12-3 or TRBV12-4, the J call TRBJ1-6; D is uncertain. The CDR3 consists of 12 residues. V lost 1 base to trimming and J lost 10 bases, with 5 bases between them. CDR3 region: CASSLGGSPLHF. The CDR3 nucleotides read TGTGCCAGCAGTTTAGGCGGATCACCCCTCCACTTT.

There are a few counts of this clone. The rearrangement links TRBV5-1 to TRBJ1-1; 8 bases map to TRBD1. The J segment lost 3 bases and the V segment lost 4 bases, leaving 5 bases of the junction unmatched. CDR1 is SGHRS, CDR2 YFSETQ, per germline. The CDR3 is 14 amino acids. CDR3 in DNA: TGCGCCAGCAGCCAGGGGGCCGGGGACACTGAAGCTTTCTTT. As protein: CASSQGAGDTEAFF.

The V and J genes are TRBV5-1 and TRBJ1-4; 12 bases agree with TRBD1. Germline values: CDR1 SGHRS, CDR2 YFSETQ. This CDR3 has 14 residues. V lost 2 bases and J lost 8; bases outside the gene matches: 1. The DNA for the CDR3 is TGCGCCAGCAGCTTAGGGACAGGGGGCGAAAAACTGTTTTTT. Protein sequence: CASSLGTGGEKLFF.

V is TRBV5-6 and J is TRBJ1-5; 7 positions agree with TRBD1. The CDR3 consists of 16 residues. Germline V gene lookup returns CDR1 SGHDT and CDR2 YYEEEE. The ends lost 5 bases at V and 6 bases at J; junction bases unmatched: 14. In nucleotides, the CDR3 is TGTGCCAGCAGTTCCTCTCAGACAGGGAGGATTCAGCCCCAGCATTTT. Its protein is CASSSSQTGRIQPQHF.

V usage is TRBV27 and J usage is TRBJ2-1, with D hard to call. V was shortened by 4 bases and J by 6 bases, with 7 bases between the two germline ends. CDR1 is MNHEY and CDR2 is SMNVEV in the germline V gene (reference sequence). This CDR3 is 12 amino acids long. The DNA for the CDR3 is TGTGCCAGCAGTTCGATGAGCAATGAGCAGTTCTTC. The encoded protein is CASSSMSNEQFF.

The chain couples TRBV3-1 (or the pseudogene TRBV3-2) to TRBJ2-5, with D perhaps TRBD2 (6 bases). Germline CDR1 is LGHDT and CDR2 is YNNKEL (reference sequence). V was shortened by 0 bases and J by 1 base, with 9 bases between the two germline ends. CDR3 length: 15 amino acids. CDR3 DNA: TGTGCCAGCAGCCAAGATCTAGCGACCCAAGAGACCCAGTACTTC. It specifies CASSQDLATQETQYF.

J is TRBJ1-1 and V is TRBV12-3 or TRBV12-4, with TRBD1 as a possible D gene (6 bases). Between the trimmed V and J ends, which lost 7 bases and 7 bases, there was a span of 16 bases. The CDR3 contains 13 residues. CDR3 coding DNA: TGTGCCAGCACCCCACAGGGTTCGGTTGAAGCTTTCTTT. It yields the protein CASTPQGSVEAFF.

V gene TRBV7-2 combines with J gene TRBJ2-7; TRBD2 aligns across 11 bases. Germline V CDR1 and CDR2: SGHTA, FQGNSA. The CDR3 consists of 15 residues. V trimming: 5 bases; J trimming: 6 bases; junction bases outside the gene matches: 9. CDR3 DNA sequence: TGTGCCAGCAGCACCCCTAGCGGGGGGCTTGGCGAGCAGTACTTC. Its translation is CASSTPSGGLGEQYF. The variable domain in full, with the rest retrieved from reference TRBV7-2 and TRBJ2-7, is GAGVSQSPSNKVTEKGKDVELRCDPISGHTALYWYRQSLGQGLEFLIYFQGNSAPDKSGLPSDRFSAERTGGSVSTLTIQRTQQEDSAVYLCASSTPSGGLGEQYFGPGTRLTVT.

The rearrangement uses TRBV7-6 and TRBJ2-2; TRBD2 might be the D (6 bases). CDR1 and CDR2 (germline): SGHVS, FNYEAQ. The CDR3 has 17 amino acids. Trimming removed 2 bases from V and 7 bases from J, with 20 bases in between. CDR3 DNA: TGTGCCAGCAGCTTATACCCGCTGGGCAGGGAGGACGGGGAGCTGTTTTTT. This translates into CASSLYPLGREDGELFF.

The chain recombines TRBV6-2 or TRBV6-3 with TRBJ2-2; D remains ambiguous. V was clipped by 6 bases and J by 6 bases, with 11 bases between them. CDR1 and CDR2 from the germline V gene are MNHEY and SVGEGT. This CDR3 region has 13 residues. The CDR3 bases are TGTGCCAGCAGCCCCTGGAGCCCCGGGGAGCTGTTTTTT. Protein product: CASSPWSPGELFF.

This clone turned up a few times. This rearrangement joins TRBV2 to TRBJ1-2; unclear D gene. V shed 1 base and J shed 0 bases, with 9 bases lying between them. Per germline, CDR1 SNHLY and CDR2 FYNNEI. The CDR3 length is 15 residues. This CDR3 is CASSEGSPANYGYTF. DNA for the CDR3: TGTGCCAGCAGTGAAGGGTCCCCAGCTAACTATGGCTACACCTTC.

The chain is built from TRBV6-5 and TRBJ1-3; 7 bases are shared with TRBD1. Germline trimming cut 10 bases from V and 2 bases from J; bases unmatched to any gene: 5. This CDR3 has 13 residues. Germline V gene lookup returns CDR1 MNHEY and CDR2 SVGAGI. CDR3 sequence reads: CATQTGPGNTIYF. CDR3 DNA sequence: TGTGCCACCCAGACAGGGCCTGGAAACACCATATATTTT.